These T cell receptor beta chains were read from a single sample in a study. In TCRdb, the 5' RACE reads were re-called with MiXCR into one record per CDR3 protein. The table has 52,000 or so distinct CDR3 sequences, 20% to 25% seen once; the top ten hold 2.5% to 4%. Source material: tumor-infiltrating Tregs sorted from the breast tumor. The receptors were sampled from a female donor with breast cancer. CDR3s include the opening cysteine and the closing phenylalanine or tryptophan. The D gene is left open where the match is weak. Not all rows give a size; the values are once, few, many and, for expanded clones, a class.

v_gene	j_gene	abundance	d_gene	CDR3nt	CDR3aa
TRBV2	TRBJ2-2	NA	NA	TGTGCCAGCAAGATCGAGAACACCGGGGAGCTGTTTTTT	CASKIENTGELFF
TRBV3-1	TRBJ2-5	few	NA	TGTGCCAGCAGCCAAGATCAGGAGACCCAGTACTTC	CASSQDQETQYF
TRBV24-1	TRBJ2-2	few	TRBD2	TGTGCCACCAGTGACCCAAGCGGGAGAGCGAACACCGGGGAGCTGGTTTTT	CATSDPSGRANTGELVF
TRBV20-1	TRBJ1-2	many	NA	TGCAGTGCTAGGGTCCAGACCTATGGCTACACCTTC	CSARVQTYGYTF
TRBV6-5	TRBJ2-2	NA	NA	TGTGCCAGCAGGCTTGGCGGGGTGATAATGGGGGAGCTGTTTTTT	CASRLGGVIMGELFF
TRBV20-1	TRBJ2-1	many	NA	TGCAGTGCCCCCCGCCCCGGGAACTACAATGAGCAGTTCTTC	CSAPRPGNYNEQFF
TRBV12-3/TRBV12-4	TRBJ2-2	NA	NA	TGTGCCAGCAGCATACCGGGACACACCACCGGGGAGCTGTTTTTT	CASSIPGHTTGELFF
TRBV6-5	TRBJ2-7	many	TRBD1	TGTGCCAGCAAAAGGGGGCCTTACGAGCAGTACTTC	CASKRGPYEQYF
TRBV6-2/TRBV6-3	TRBJ2-4	NA	TRBD2	TGTGCCAGCAGTTACGGGCCTAGCGGAACTCCAGCCAAAAACATTCAGTACTTC	CASSYGPSGTPAKNIQYF
TRBV4-1	TRBJ2-5	NA	TRBD1	TGCGCCAGCGGGTCTTCCGGGACAGCTGGACTGGAGACCCAGTACTTC	CASGSSGTAGLETQYF
TRBV5-1	TRBJ2-1	NA	NA	TGCGCCAGCAGCTTGACAAGACCACCCGGACCCTACGAGCAGTTCTTC	CASSLTRPPGPYEQFF
TRBV5-6	TRBJ2-6	few	NA	TGTGCCAGCAGGGTCTCTGGGGCCAACGTCCTGACTTTC	CASRVSGANVLTF
TRBV20-1	TRBJ2-3	NA	NA	TGCAGTGCTAGAGTAAAGAGGGCTACTAGCACAGATACGCAGTATTTT	CSARVKRATSTDTQYF
TRBV15	TRBJ2-1	few	NA	TGTGCCACCAGCAGCCCCAACCCGGGGAACAATGAGCAGTTCTTC	CATSSPNPGNNEQFF
TRBV20-1	TRBJ2-7	NA	TRBD2	TGCAGTGCTCATTTCAAACTCCGACTAGCGGACTACGAGCAGTACTTC	CSAHFKLRLADYEQYF
TRBV2	TRBJ1-1	NA	TRBD1	TGTGCCAGCAGTGACCCCGGGACAGAGAACACTGAAGCTTTCTTT	CASSDPGTENTEAFF
TRBV5-1	TRBJ2-5	NA	NA	TGCGCCAGCAGCTCGTGGGGGCTGGAACAAGAGACCCAGTACTTC	CASSSWGLEQETQYF
TRBV10-3	TRBJ2-1	many	TRBD2	TGTGCCATCAGTTTGGGACTAGCGGGAGTCGATGAGCAGTTCTTC	CAISLGLAGVDEQFF
TRBV7-2	TRBJ1-2	many	NA	TGTGCCAGCAGCTTAGGTGTCGGTATTTATGGCTACACCTTC	CASSLGVGIYGYTF
TRBV5-1	TRBJ2-6	many	NA	TGCGCCAGCAGCTTGGTCGGTGTATCTGGGGCCAACGTCCTGACTTTC	CASSLVGVSGANVLTF
TRBV5-1	TRBJ2-3	NA	NA	TGCGCCAGCAGCTTGATACAGGGTAGGACAGATACGCAGTATTTT	CASSLIQGRTDTQYF
TRBV6-5	TRBJ1-2	many	NA	TGTGCCAGCAGTTCGCAGGGAGGATATAGCTATGGCTACACCTTC	CASSSQGGYSYGYTF
TRBV10-3	TRBJ2-2	few	TRBD2	TGTGCCATCAGAGATAGCGGGGGGGCCGGGGAGCTGTTTTTT	CAIRDSGGAGELFF
TRBV7-2	TRBJ1-3	NA	NA	TGTGCCAGCAGCCTTGTCTCTGGAAACACCATATGTTTT	CASSLVSGNTICF
TRBV6-1	TRBJ1-5	NA	TRBD1	TGTGCCAGCAGCCCGGGACAGACGAGAAATCAGCCCCAGCATTTT	CASSPGQTRNQPQHF
TRBV6-5	TRBJ1-1	few	NA	TGTGCCAGCAGTTACTCGAGCGGCTTTTTGAACACTGAAGCTTTCTTT	CASSYSSGFLNTEAFF
TRBV18	TRBJ1-2	NA	NA	TGTGCCAGCTCGACCGAACTCCCCCCGGGGGGCTACACCTTC	CASSTELPPGGYTF
TRBV5-5	TRBJ1-5	NA	NA	TGTGCCAGCAGCCCCGTCAGGGGCTTCGGAAATCAGCCCCAGCATTTT	CASSPVRGFGNQPQHF
TRBV4-1	TRBJ2-1	NA	NA	TGCGCCAGCAGCCATGCTCAACAGAGCTCCTACAATGAGCAGTTCTTC	CASSHAQQSSYNEQFF
TRBV5-1	TRBJ2-1	NA	NA	TGCGCCAGCAGCCCGAGGGCCGCATTCTCCTACAATGAGCAGTTCTTC	CASSPRAAFSYNEQFF
TRBV28	TRBJ2-3	NA	NA	TGTGCCAGCAGCCCCGTCTTTGCGACAGATACGCAGTGTTTT	CASSPVFATDTQCF
TRBV9	TRBJ2-5	NA	NA	TGTGCCAGCAGCGTAGGAGTTGGCGGACCCGACGGAGGGACCCAGTACTTC	CASSVGVGGPDGGTQYF